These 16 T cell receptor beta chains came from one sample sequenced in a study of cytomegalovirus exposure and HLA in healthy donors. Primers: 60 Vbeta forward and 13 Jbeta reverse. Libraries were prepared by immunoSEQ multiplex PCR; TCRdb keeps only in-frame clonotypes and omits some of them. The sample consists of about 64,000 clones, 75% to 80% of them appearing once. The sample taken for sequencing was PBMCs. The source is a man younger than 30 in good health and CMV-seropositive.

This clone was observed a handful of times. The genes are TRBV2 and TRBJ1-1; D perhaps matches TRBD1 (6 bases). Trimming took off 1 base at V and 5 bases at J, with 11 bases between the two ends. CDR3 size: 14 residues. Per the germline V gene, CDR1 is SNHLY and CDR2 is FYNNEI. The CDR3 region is CASSEGGPQTEAFF. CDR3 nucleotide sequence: TGTGCCAGCAGTGAAGGGGGGCCCCAGACTGAAGCTTTCTTT.

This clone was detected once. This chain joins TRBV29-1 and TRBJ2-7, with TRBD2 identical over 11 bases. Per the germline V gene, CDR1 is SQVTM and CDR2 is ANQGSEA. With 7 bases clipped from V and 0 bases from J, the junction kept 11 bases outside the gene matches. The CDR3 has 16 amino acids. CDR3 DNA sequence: TGCAGCGCGTCAGGTCTAGCGGGAGGTCTCTCCTACGAGCAGTACTTC. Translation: CSASGLAGGLSYEQYF.

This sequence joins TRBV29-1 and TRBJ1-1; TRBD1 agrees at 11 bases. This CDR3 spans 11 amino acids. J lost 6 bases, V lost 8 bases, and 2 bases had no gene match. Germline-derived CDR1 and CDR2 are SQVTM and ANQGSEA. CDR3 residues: CSMDRGPEAFF. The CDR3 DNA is TGCAGCATGGACAGGGGGCCTGAAGCTTTCTTT.

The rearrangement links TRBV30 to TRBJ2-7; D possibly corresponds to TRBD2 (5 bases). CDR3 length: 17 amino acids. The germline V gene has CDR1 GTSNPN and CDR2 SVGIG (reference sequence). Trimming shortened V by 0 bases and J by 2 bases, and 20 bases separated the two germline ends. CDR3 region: CAWSVAPYGGPTYEQYF. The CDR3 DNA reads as TGTGCCTGGAGTGTAGCCCCTTATGGCGGGCCCACCTACGAGCAGTACTTC.

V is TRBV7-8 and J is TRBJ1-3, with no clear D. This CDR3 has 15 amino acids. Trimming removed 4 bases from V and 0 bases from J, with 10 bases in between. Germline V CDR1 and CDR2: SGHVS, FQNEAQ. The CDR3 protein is CASSSPRGSGNTIYF. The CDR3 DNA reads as TGTGCCAGCAGCTCCCCCCGGGGCTCTGGAAACACCATATATTTT.

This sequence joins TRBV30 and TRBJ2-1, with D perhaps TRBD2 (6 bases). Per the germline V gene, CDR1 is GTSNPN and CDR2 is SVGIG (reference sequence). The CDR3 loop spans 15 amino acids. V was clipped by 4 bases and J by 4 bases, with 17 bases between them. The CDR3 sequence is CAWTDREIVYNEQFF. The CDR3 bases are TGTGCCTGGACCGACCGGGAGATAGTATACAATGAGCAGTTCTTC. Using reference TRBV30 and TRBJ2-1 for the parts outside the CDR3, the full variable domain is SQTIHQWPATLVQPVGSPLSLECTVEGTSNPNLYWYRQAAGRGLQLLFYSVGIGQISSEVPQNLSASRPQDRQFILSSKKLLLSDSGFYLCAWTDREIVYNEQFFGPGTRLTVL.

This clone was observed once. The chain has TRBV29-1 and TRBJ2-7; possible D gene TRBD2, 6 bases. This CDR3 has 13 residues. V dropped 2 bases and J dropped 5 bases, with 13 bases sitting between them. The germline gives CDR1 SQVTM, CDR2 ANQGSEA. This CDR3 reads CSVEMGTFDEQYF. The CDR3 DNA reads TGCAGCGTTGAAATGGGGACTTTCGACGAGCAGTACTTC.

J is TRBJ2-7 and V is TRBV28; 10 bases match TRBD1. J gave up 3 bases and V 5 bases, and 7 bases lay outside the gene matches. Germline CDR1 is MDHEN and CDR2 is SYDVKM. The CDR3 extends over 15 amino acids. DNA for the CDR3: TGTGCCAGCAGTCCGCGGGACAGGGGACTCTACGAGCAGTACTTC. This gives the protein CASSPRDRGLYEQYF.

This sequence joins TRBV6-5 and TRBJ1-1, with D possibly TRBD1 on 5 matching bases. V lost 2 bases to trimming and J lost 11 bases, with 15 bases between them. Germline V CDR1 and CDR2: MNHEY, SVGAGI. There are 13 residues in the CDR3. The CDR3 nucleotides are TGTGCCAGCAGTTACGCGCGCGCCGGGGGGGCTTTCTTT. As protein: CASSYARAGGAFF.

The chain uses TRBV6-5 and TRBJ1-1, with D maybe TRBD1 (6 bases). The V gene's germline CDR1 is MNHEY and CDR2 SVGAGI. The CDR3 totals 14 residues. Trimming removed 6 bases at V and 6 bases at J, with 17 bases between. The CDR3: CASSRGVEGAEAFF. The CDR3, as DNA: TGTGCCAGCAGCCGGGGGGTAGAGGGGGCTGAAGCTTTCTTT.

The CDR3 region has the DNA TGCGCCAGCAGCCCGAGGGGGGGTGAAAAACTGTTTTTT. This translates into CASSPRGGEKLFF. The V gene is TRBV5-1, the J gene TRBJ1-4, with D tentatively TRBD1 (6 bases). The CDR3 is 13 residues long. V dropped 4 bases and J dropped 7 bases, with 11 bases sitting between them. The germline CDR1 and CDR2 sequences are SGHRS and YFSETQ.

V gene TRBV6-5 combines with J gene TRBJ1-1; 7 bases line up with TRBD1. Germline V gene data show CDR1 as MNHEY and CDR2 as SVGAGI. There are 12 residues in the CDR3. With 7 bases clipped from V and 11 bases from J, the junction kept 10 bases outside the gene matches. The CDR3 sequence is CASKDRDRRAFF. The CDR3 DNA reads TGTGCCAGCAAAGACCGGGACAGACGGGCTTTCTTT.

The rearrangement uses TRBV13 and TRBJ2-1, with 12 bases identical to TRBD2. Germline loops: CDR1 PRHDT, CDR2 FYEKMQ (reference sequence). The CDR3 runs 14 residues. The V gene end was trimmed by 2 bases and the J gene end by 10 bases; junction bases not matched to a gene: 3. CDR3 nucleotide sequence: TGTGCCAGCAGCTTATGGACTAGCGGGGAGGAGCAGTTCTTC. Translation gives CASSLWTSGEEQFF.

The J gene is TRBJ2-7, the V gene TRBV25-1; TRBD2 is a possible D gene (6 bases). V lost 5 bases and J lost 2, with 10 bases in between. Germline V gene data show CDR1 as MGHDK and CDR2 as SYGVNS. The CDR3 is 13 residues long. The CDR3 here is CASSPRGTYEQYF. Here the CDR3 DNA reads TGTGCCAGCAGTCCGCGCGGGACCTACGAGCAGTACTTC.

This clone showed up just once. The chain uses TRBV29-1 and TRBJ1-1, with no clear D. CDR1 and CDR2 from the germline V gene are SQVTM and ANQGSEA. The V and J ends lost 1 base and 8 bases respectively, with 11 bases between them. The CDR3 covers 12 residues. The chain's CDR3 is CSVEVGGSEAFF. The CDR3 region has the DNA TGCAGCGTTGAAGTAGGAGGGTCCGAAGCTTTCTTT.

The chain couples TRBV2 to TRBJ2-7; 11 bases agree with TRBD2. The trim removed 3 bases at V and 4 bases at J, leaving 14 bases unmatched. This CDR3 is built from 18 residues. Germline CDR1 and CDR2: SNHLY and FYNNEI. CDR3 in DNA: TGTGCCAGCAGTGACGGGCTGACTAGCGGGGCGACATTATACGAGCAGTACTTC. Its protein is CASSDGLTSGATLYEQYF.